Following are 23 T cell receptor beta chains from one sample sequenced in a study of CD8 T cells in ankylosing spondylitis (dated by TCRdb to between 2016 and 2019). Library preparation was by 5' RACE. TCRdb names Illumina HiSeq 2500 as the instrument used. TCRdb took the public reads, trimmed them with fastp at Q25, ran MiXCR for clone calling and kept in-frame beta chains. Rows with a matching CDR3 protein are joined into one entry that keeps the most common DNA and genes. The sample table records nearly 250,000 distinct CDR3 sequences; roughly 32% of these occur just once. The ten largest account for around 4.4% of the sample. Sequenced material: blood, either unsorted or a sorted T cell fraction (not recorded which). These receptors were collected from a male donor with ankylosing spondylitis or in good health (not recorded which).

The table lists this clonotype with a few counts. The chain recombines TRBV7-3 with TRBJ2-5; D is uncertain. Germline loops: CDR1 SGHTA, CDR2 FQGTGA. Trimming pared 8 bases from V and 2 bases from J, leaving 15 bases between. CDR3 length: 14 amino acids. The CDR3 nucleotides are TGTGCCAGCCCATTTGGGGTGCTTCAAGAGACCCAGTACTTC. Translated: CASPFGVLQETQYF. Complete variable domain (other parts from reference TRBV7-3 and TRBJ2-5): GAGVSQTPSNKVTEKGKYVELRCDPISGHTALYWYRQSLGQGPEFLIYFQGTGAADDSGLPNDRFFAVRPEGSVSTLKIQRTERGDSAVYLCASPFGVLQETQYFGPGTRLLVL.

This clonotype was detected a few times. This rearrangement joins TRBV20-1 to TRBJ2-1, with 8 positions matching TRBD1. Germline assignment: CDR1 DFQATT and CDR2 SNEGSKA (reference sequence). CDR3 length: 13 amino acids. V lost 5 bases to trimming and J lost 0 bases; unmatched junction nucleotides: 0. The CDR3 DNA reads as TGCAGTGCTGACAGGGGCTCCTACAATGAGCAGTTCTTC. It yields the protein CSADRGSYNEQFF.

This clonotype was picked up one time. The rearrangement joins TRBV20-1 to TRBJ2-1; TRBD1 agrees at 9 bases. CDR3 length: 13 amino acids. CDR1 and CDR2 (germline): DFQATT, SNEGSKA (reference sequence). The trim removed 5 bases at V and 4 bases at J, leaving 3 bases unmatched. The CDR3 DNA sequence: TGCAGTGCTCCGGGACAGGGTTACAATGAGCAGTTCTTC. Encoded protein: CSAPGQGYNEQFF.

This clonotype was observed at least ten times. V is TRBV20-1 and J is TRBJ1-2; possibly TRBD1 for D (5 bases). This CDR3 region has 13 residues. Germline lookup yields CDR1 DFQATT and CDR2 SNEGSKA (reference sequence). Trimming cost V 6 bases and J 4 bases, with 15 bases left between them. In nucleotides, the CDR3 is TGCAGTGCCCCCGGGACGGCAGGCTATGGCTACACCTTC. Translated, it gives CSAPGTAGYGYTF.

The rearrangement uses TRBV20-1 and TRBJ2-7, with D possibly TRBD1 on 6 matching bases. Germline CDR1 is DFQATT and CDR2 is SNEGSKA (reference sequence). The CDR3 spans 14 residues. Trimming stripped 5 bases from V and 5 bases from J, with 19 bases between. CDR3 loop: CSAAGLRTVNEQYF. The DNA for the CDR3 is TGCAGTGCTGCCGGTCTCAGGACAGTCAACGAGCAGTACTTC.

For this clonotype: A read error may account for a junction end that differs from germline. This chain connects TRBV11-2 to TRBJ2-1; D gene uncertain. Germline assignment: CDR1 SGHAT and CDR2 FQNNGV. There are 13 residues in the CDR3. The CDR3 nucleotides read TGTGCCAGCAGCCACCCACCGAAGAATGAGCAGATCTTC. Protein sequence: CASSHPPKNEQIF.

There are a few counts of this clonotype. The J gene is TRBJ2-2, the V gene TRBV20-1; 10 nucleotides agree with TRBD1. Looked up from germline, CDR1 is DFQATT and CDR2 is SNEGSKA (reference sequence). The CDR3 is 14 amino acids. V trimming: 6 bases; J trimming: 8 bases; junction bases outside the gene matches: 9. The CDR3 sequence: CSARRTGGRGELFF. The CDR3 DNA reads as TGCAGTGCCCGACGGACAGGGGGTAGGGGGGAGCTGTTTTTT.

The rearrangement links TRBV20-1 to TRBJ1-5; the D is unclear. Germline CDR1 is DFQATT and CDR2 is SNEGSKA (reference sequence). The CDR3 consists of 15 residues. The V end lost 3 bases, the J end lost 0 bases, and 12 bases lay between the germline ends. CDR3 in DNA: TGCAGTGCTAGTAAGACGGACCATAGCAATCAGCCCCAGCATTTT. This encodes CSASKTDHSNQPQHF.

This clonotype was seen only once. The chain employs TRBV5-1 and TRBJ2-1; no firm D call. The CDR3 totals 15 residues. V lost 1 base to trimming and J lost 5 bases, with 13 bases between them. Germline values: CDR1 SGHRS, CDR2 YFSETQ. The CDR3 coding sequence is TGCGCCAGCAGCTTGTGGTCGGGTCGAGACAATGAGCAGTTCTTC. Its protein product is CASSLWSGRDNEQFF.

This clonotype was found a few times. The genes are TRBV7-9 and TRBJ1-1; 8 nucleotides match TRBD1. With V trimmed by 3 bases and J by 6 bases, 9 bases remained unmatched. Germline V CDR1 and CDR2: SEHNR, FQNEAQ (reference sequence). This CDR3 has 15 amino acids. The DNA of the CDR3 is TGTGCCAGCAGCTTCCCCCCGGGACAGGAGCCTGAAGCTTTCTTT. Translation gives CASSFPPGQEPEAFF.

V usage is TRBV7-9 and J usage is TRBJ2-1, with 9 bases aligning to TRBD1. The V gene end was trimmed by 4 bases and the J gene end by 4 bases; junction bases not matched to a gene: 5. CDR1 is SEHNR, CDR2 FQNEAQ, per germline (reference sequence). This CDR3 spans 15 amino acids. CDR3 in DNA: TGTGCCAGCAGCTCCCGGGACAGGGCGTACAATGAGCAGTTCTTC. Amino acid sequence: CASSSRDRAYNEQFF.

This clonotype has just a few counts. V is TRBV7-9 and J is TRBJ2-2, with 11 bases lining up with TRBD2. The CDR3 contains 17 residues. Losses at the gene ends were 6 bases for V and 4 bases for J; bases not matched to a gene: 10. Germline-derived CDR1 and CDR2 are SEHNR and FQNEAQ (reference sequence). CDR3 sequence reads: CASRSASGGFLTGELFF. The CDR3 DNA is TGTGCCAGCAGGTCCGCTAGCGGGGGGTTTCTCACCGGGGAGCTGTTTTTT.

CDR3 sequence reads: CAISEVPDNNQPQHF. Here the CDR3 DNA reads TGTGCCATCAGTGAGGTCCCGGACAACAATCAGCCCCAGCATTTT. The chain recombines TRBV10-3 with TRBJ1-5; possibly TRBD1 for D (5 bases). From germline, CDR1 is ENHRY and CDR2 SYGVKD. The CDR3 length is 15 residues. Trimming left V 2 bases short and J 3 bases short, with 11 bases between.

This clonotype has a handful of counts. The chain couples TRBV20-1 to TRBJ2-1; D is unresolved. In germline, CDR1 is DFQATT, CDR2 SNEGSKA (reference sequence). CDR3 size: 11 residues. V lost 5 bases to trimming and J lost 4 bases, with 6 bases between them. CDR3 loop: CSAARYNEQFF. As DNA, the CDR3 is TGCAGTGCTGCCCGGTACAATGAGCAGTTCTTC.

The chain is built from TRBV18 and TRBJ2-3, with a possible D match to TRBD2 (5 bases). Germline CDR1 and CDR2: KGHSH and LQKENI. The CDR3 contains 14 residues. The ends were cut back, 1 base at V and 6 bases at J, with 11 bases in the middle. Here the CDR3 reads CASSPRLAWDTQYF. The CDR3 DNA follows: TGTGCCAGCTCACCACGTCTAGCCTGGGATACGCAGTATTTT.

The CDR3 here is CSVLGGVTEAFF. The DNA for the CDR3 is TGCAGCGTTCTAGGGGGCGTCACTGAAGCTTTCTTT. The chain combines TRBV29-1 with TRBJ1-1; TRBD1 aligns across 7 bases. The V gene end was trimmed by 5 bases and the J gene end by 4 bases; junction bases not matched to a gene: 4. The CDR3 is 12 amino acids. The germline CDR1 and CDR2 sequences are SQVTM and ANQGSEA.

The chain couples TRBV14 to TRBJ1-2; the D gene is possibly TRBD1 (5 bases). V lost 6 bases, J lost 4 bases, and 12 bases lay in between. Germline CDR1 and CDR2: SGHDN and FVKESK. The CDR3 runs 13 residues. This CDR3 reads CASRPQGIYGYTF. The CDR3 bases are TGTGCCAGCAGACCTCAGGGAATCTATGGCTACACCTTC.

The chain is built from TRBV20-1 and TRBJ2-1, with 12 bases aligning to TRBD2. CDR3 size: 13 residues. V lost 6 bases, J lost 4 bases, and 1 base stayed unmatched. Germline V CDR1 and CDR2: DFQATT, SNEGSKA (reference sequence). The CDR3 region has the DNA TGCAGTGCGACTAGCGGGGGATACAATGAGCAGTTCTTC. Translated: CSATSGGYNEQFF.

This clonotype appeared once. The chain is built from TRBV3-1 and TRBJ1-1; 7 nucleotides agree with TRBD1. The CDR3 loop spans 12 amino acids. With V trimmed by 3 bases and J by 9 bases, 4 bases remained unmatched. Germline CDR1 is LGHDT and CDR2 is YNNKEL (reference sequence). The CDR3 DNA reads as TGTGCCAGCAGCCATGGGACAGAGAAAGCTTTCTTT. It translates to CASSHGTEKAFF.

The chain employs TRBV4-1 and TRBJ2-7, with a possible D match to TRBD1 (6 bases). This CDR3 has 18 residues. Germline V gene sequence: CDR1 MGHRA, CDR2 YSYEKL. V gave up 3 bases and J gave up 2 bases, with 23 bases separating them. In DNA, the CDR3 is TGCGCCAGCAGCCAGTCCGCTGCCAGGGGTGACCTTACCTACGAGCAGTACTTC. As protein: CASSQSAARGDLTYEQYF.

On this clonotype itself: A much bigger clone sits one base away, suggesting this may be a read error. The chain is built from TRBV20-1 and TRBJ2-3; TRBD2 aligns across 9 bases. There are 13 residues in the CDR3. Germline CDR1 DFQATT, CDR2 SNEGSKA (reference sequence). The CDR3 DNA reads as TGCAGTGCTCAACATAGCGGGAGAGATACGCAGAATTTT. It is translated as CSAQHSGRDTQNF.

Only a few counts were recorded for this clonotype. This chain uses TRBV9 with TRBJ2-1; 8 bases fit TRBD1. The CDR3 is 15 amino acids. The J segment lost 7 bases and the V segment lost 0 bases, leaving 6 bases of the junction unmatched. Germline V gene sequence: CDR1 SGDLS, CDR2 YYNGEE. The DNA for the CDR3 is TGTGCCAGCAGCGTAGGACAGGGGACCCCGAATGAGCAGTTCTTC. This gives the protein CASSVGQGTPNEQFF.

This clonotype was detected a few times. The J gene is TRBJ1-1, the V gene TRBV20-1; maybe TRBD1 (5 bases). There are 12 residues in the CDR3. With 7 bases removed from V and 1 base from J, the gap between germline ends came to 10 bases. Per the germline V gene, CDR1 is DFQATT and CDR2 is SNEGSKA (reference sequence). For the CDR3, the DNA is TGCAGTGAGGGACTCGAGAACACTGAAGCTTTCTTT. This encodes CSEGLENTEAFF.